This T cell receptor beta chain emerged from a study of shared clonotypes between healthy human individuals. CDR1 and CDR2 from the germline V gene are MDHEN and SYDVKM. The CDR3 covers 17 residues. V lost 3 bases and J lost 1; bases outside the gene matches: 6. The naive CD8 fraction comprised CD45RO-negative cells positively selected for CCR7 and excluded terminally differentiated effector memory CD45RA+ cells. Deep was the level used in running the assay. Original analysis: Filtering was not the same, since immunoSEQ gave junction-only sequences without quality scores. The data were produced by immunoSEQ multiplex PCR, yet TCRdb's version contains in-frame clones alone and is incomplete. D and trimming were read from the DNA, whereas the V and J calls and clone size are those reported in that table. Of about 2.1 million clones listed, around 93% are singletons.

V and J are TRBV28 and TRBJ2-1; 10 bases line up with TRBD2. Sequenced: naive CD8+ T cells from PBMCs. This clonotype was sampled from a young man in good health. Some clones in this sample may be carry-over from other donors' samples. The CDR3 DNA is TGTGCCAGCAGTTTTGAGAGGACTAGCGGTTCCTACAATGAGCAGTTCTTC. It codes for CASSFERTSGSYNEQFF.